This T cell receptor beta chain appears in the sequencing data of a study of T-cell reconstitution after alpha-beta-depleted transplantation in children. The ends were cut back, 2 bases at V and 1 base at J, with 9 bases in the middle. The length of the CDR3 is 13 residues. Looked up from germline, CDR1 is SQVTM and CDR2 is ANQGSEA. This clonotype was counted ten times or more. Preparation of the TCRbeta library used unique molecular identifiers. TCRdb passed the PCR reads through MiXCR, listing each CDR3 protein once. Found here are over 550,000 distinct CDR3 sequences, over 9.5% of them singletons; the top ten hold 3.5% to 5%.

This receptor was taken from a human donor who donated a stem cell graft to a child with acute myeloid leukemia. Sequencing used PBMCs from the stem cell graft donor, obtained from the stem cell graft. The chain combines TRBV29-1 with TRBJ2-7, with unresolved D. CDR3 sequence reads: CSVENDGSYEQYF. The CDR3 region has the DNA TGCAGCGTTGAAAACGACGGATCCTACGAGCAGTACTTC.